Following are 18 T cell receptor beta chains from one sample sequenced in a study of early T cells in non-severe SARS-CoV-2 infection. Using its own MiXCR run on the 5' RACE reads, TCRdb lists one record per CDR3 protein. The profile shows about 76,000 distinct CDR3 sequences, around 11% of them singletons. Material: whole blood. The receptors shown here come from an adult who was a healthcare worker with PCR-confirmed SARS-CoV-2 infection or an uninfected control (not recorded which).

Many counts were recorded for this clonotype. The chain employs TRBV5-4 and TRBJ2-1; 10 bases are a match to TRBD2. Germline V gene sequence: CDR1 SGHNT, CDR2 YYREEE (reference sequence). This CDR3 spans 16 amino acids. The junction had 7 bases not matched to a gene; V was cut back by 3 bases and J by 4 bases. The chain's CDR3 is CASSYSTSGPYNEQFF. The CDR3 coding sequence is TGTGCCAGCAGCTACTCGACTAGCGGGCCTTACAATGAGCAGTTCTTC.

This clonotype was observed a handful of times. This chain links TRBV6-5 with TRBJ1-2, with 8 bases that match TRBD1. V lost 7 bases to trimming and J lost 4 bases; unmatched junction nucleotides: 5. Germline V lookup: CDR1 MNHEY, CDR2 SVGAGI. The CDR3 consists of 13 residues. The CDR3 nucleotides read TGTGCCAGCACAAGACAGGGGATCTATGGCTACACCTTC. Translation: CASTRQGIYGYTF.

V usage is TRBV25-1 and J usage is TRBJ1-3; D unresolved. V was clipped by 5 bases and J by 5 bases, with 4 bases between them. The length of the CDR3 is 11 residues. The V gene's germline CDR1 is MGHDK and CDR2 SYGVNS. The CDR3: CASSFRNTIYF. DNA for the CDR3: TGTGCCAGCAGTTTTCGAAACACCATATATTTT.

The J gene is TRBJ2-3, the V gene TRBV5-1; D is possibly TRBD1 or TRBD2 (5 bases each). The CDR3 length is 17 residues. CDR1 and CDR2 (germline): SGHRS, YFSETQ. V lost 3 bases to trimming and J lost 0 bases, with 17 bases between them. CDR3 amino acids: CASSSGWGSGSTDTQYF. The CDR3 nucleotides read TGCGCCAGCAGCTCCGGCTGGGGGTCGGGGAGCACAGATACGCAGTATTTT.

Only a few counts were recorded for this clonotype. This rearrangement joins TRBV7-7 to TRBJ2-1; unclear D gene. Germline V gives CDR1 SSHAT, CDR2 FNYEAQ (reference sequence). Deletions cut 5 bases from V and 8 bases from J, with 13 bases between. The CDR3 sequence is 13 residues long. The CDR3 sequence is CASSPRLWDEQFF. CDR3 DNA sequence: TGTGCCAGCAGCCCTAGATTGTGGGATGAGCAGTTCTTC.

This rearrangement joins TRBV4-1 to TRBJ2-1, with TRBD2 matching over 12 bases. Germline CDR1 MGHRA, CDR2 YSYEKL. V dropped 1 base and J dropped 3; count of bases not matched to a gene: 4. There are 17 residues in the CDR3. CDR3: CASSQGLAGAVYNEQFF. The CDR3 DNA reads as TGCGCCAGCAGCCAAGGACTAGCGGGGGCCGTCTACAATGAGCAGTTCTTC.

This clonotype turned up a few times. J is TRBJ2-7 and V is TRBV7-2; D call uncertain. CDR1 SGHTA and CDR2 FQGNSA come from the germline V gene. V gave up 1 base and J gave up 7 bases, with 11 bases separating them. The CDR3 contains 13 residues. The CDR3 DNA reads TGTGCCAGCAGCTTAGGCTGGGTGCGGGAGCAGTACTTC. This sequence encodes CASSLGWVREQYF. The full variable domain, with the rest looked up from reference TRBV7-2 and TRBJ2-7, is GAGVSQSPSNKVTEKGKDVELRCDPISGHTALYWYRQSLGQGLEFLIYFQGNSAPDKSGLPSDRFSAERTGGSVSTLTIQRTQQEDSAVYLCASSLGWVREQYFGPGTRLTVT.

The sample holds many counts of this clonotype. This chain uses TRBV27 with TRBJ1-5; the D gene is possibly TRBD1 (5 bases). Germline V gene data show CDR1 as MNHEY and CDR2 as SMNVEV (reference sequence). This CDR3 has 13 amino acids. The V gene lost 5 bases and the J gene lost 6 bases, with 11 bases spanning the gap. The CDR3 bases are TGTGCCAGCAGTCCAACGGGGACTCAGCCCCAGCATTTT. Amino acids: CASSPTGTQPQHF.

The J gene is TRBJ2-7, the V gene TRBV20-1; 14 positions match TRBD2. Unmatched junction bases numbered 5, after V lost 3 bases and J lost 4 bases. CDR1 is DFQATT and CDR2 is SNEGSKA in the germline V gene (reference sequence). The CDR3 runs to 15 residues. The CDR3 DNA reads TGCAGTGCTAGGCTGACTAGCGGGGGGGCTTACGAGCAGTACTTC. It codes for CSARLTSGGAYEQYF.

Many counts were recorded for this clonotype. V gene TRBV2 combines with J gene TRBJ1-6; D gene ambiguous. The germline CDR1 and CDR2 sequences are SNHLY and FYNNEI. Trimming pared 10 bases from V and 12 bases from J, leaving 19 bases between. This CDR3 has 13 residues. CDR3 sequence reads: CATFEKGIGPLHF. The CDR3 coding sequence is TGTGCCACCTTCGAAAAGGGTATAGGACCCCTCCACTTT.

This chain connects TRBV4-1 to TRBJ1-1, with D possibly matching TRBD1 (5 bases). The CDR3 has 12 amino acids. V lost 2 bases, J lost 4 bases, and 5 bases lay in between. Germline V CDR1 and CDR2: MGHRA, YSYEKL. The CDR3 sequence: CASSQRGTEAFF. The CDR3 DNA is TGCGCCAGCAGCCAAAGGGGCACTGAAGCTTTCTTT.

This clonotype was observed at least ten times. This chain's CDR3 is CASTRGTTEAFF. CDR3 nucleotide sequence: TGTGCCAGCACCCGCGGGACAACGGAAGCTTTCTTT. This rearrangement joins TRBV7-9 to TRBJ1-1, with D perhaps TRBD1 (6 bases). Germline V gene sequence: CDR1 SEHNR, CDR2 FQNEAQ (reference sequence). Trimming took 7 bases from V and 8 from J, leaving 14 bases between them. The CDR3 has 12 amino acids.

This clonotype appeared many times. The chain links TRBV4-3 to TRBJ1-4; no reliable D call. This CDR3 has 14 amino acids. Trimming shortened V by 0 bases and J by 5 bases, and 7 bases separated the two germline ends. Per the germline V gene, CDR1 is LGHNA and CDR2 is YSLEER. Here the CDR3 reads CASSQDSRNEKLFF. CDR3 DNA sequence: TGCGCCAGCAGCCAAGACAGCAGGAATGAAAAACTGTTTTTT.

This chain connects TRBV4-1 to TRBJ1-1, with 7 positions matching TRBD1. Germline CDR1 MGHRA, CDR2 YSYEKL. V was clipped by 1 base and J by 4 bases; unmatched bases: 9. This CDR3 is 16 amino acids long. The CDR3 loop reads CASSQGGGGEGTEAFF. The DNA for the CDR3 is TGCGCCAGCAGCCAAGGAGGGGGCGGGGAAGGCACTGAAGCTTTCTTT.

This clonotype showed up just a few times. In nucleotides, the CDR3 is TGTGCCAGCAGCTTAGCGGGGATGTCGGATGGCTACACCTTC. As protein: CASSLAGMSDGYTF. The chain joins TRBV7-6 to TRBJ1-2; D is unclear. V was clipped by 0 bases and J by 6 bases, with 11 bases between them. Germline V gene sequence: CDR1 SGHVS, CDR2 FNYEAQ. This CDR3 has 14 amino acids.

This clonotype was seen a handful of times. The V call is TRBV7-2, the J call TRBJ2-3; 7 bases line up with TRBD1. Trimming cost V 4 bases and J 4 bases; bases outside gene matches: 5. CDR1 and CDR2 from the germline V gene are SGHTA and FQGNSA. The CDR3 is 14 amino acids. In nucleotides, the CDR3 is TGTGCCAGCAGCTCGACAGGGAACGCAGATACGCAGTATTTT. It codes for CASSSTGNADTQYF.

There are a few counts of this clonotype. The chain has TRBV4-2 and TRBJ1-1, with a tentative D call TRBD1 (5 bases). From germline, CDR1 is LGHNA and CDR2 YNFKEQ. The CDR3 sequence is 15 residues long. Deletions cut 4 bases from V and 1 base from J, with 13 bases between. The CDR3 loop is CASSPRERGNTEAFF. In DNA form, the CDR3 reads TGTGCCAGCAGCCCCCGTGAGAGGGGGAACACTGAAGCTTTCTTT.

This clonotype has more than one count but fewer than ten. The V gene is TRBV5-1, the J gene TRBJ1-3; perhaps TRBD1 as D (5 bases). The germline V gene has CDR1 SGHRS and CDR2 YFSETQ. The CDR3 is 13 residues long. Trimming shortened V by 7 bases and J by 4 bases, and 12 bases separated the two germline ends. Here the CDR3 DNA reads TGCGCCAGCCAAGAGGGGCCCGGAAACACCATATATTTT. Its translation: CASQEGPGNTIYF.